Described below is a single TCR beta chain sequence and its context. TCRdb reprocessed the 5' RACE reads via MiXCR and lists one record per CDR3 protein. The sample has some 330,000 distinct CDR3 sequences, 7% to 9.5% seen once. These data are taken from a study of identical twins. Trimming took off 9 bases at V and 1 base at J, with 15 bases between the two ends. Germline V CDR1 and CDR2: SNHLY, FYNNEI. The CDR3 is 14 amino acids. This chain joins TRBV2 and TRBJ1-1, with D tentatively TRBD1 (6 bases). This receptor was taken from a woman in her 50s in good health. The specimen sequenced was naive T cells sorted from blood. CDR3 amino acids: CASRWDTKNTEAFF. CDR3 coding DNA: TGTGCCAGTCGATGGGACACAAAGAACACTGAAGCTTTCTTT. The entire variable domain, with the rest obtained from reference TRBV2 and TRBJ1-1, is as follows: EPEVTQTPSHQVTQMGQEVILRCVPISNHLYFYWYRQILGQKVEFLVSFYNNEISEKSEIFDDQFSVERPDGSNFTLKIRSTKLEDSAMYFCASRWDTKNTEAFFGQGTRLTVV.